The 20 T cell receptor beta chains below were found in one sample sequenced in a study of shared clonotypes between healthy human individuals. Only in-frame clones appear in the TCRdb table, and some are missing; sequencing was by immunoSEQ multiplex PCR. The data show approximately 700,000 clones, 55% to 85% seen once. Material: memory CD4+ T cells sorted from blood. Subset meaning: CD45RA-negative fraction. All receptors derive from a woman in her thirties in good health.

The rearrangement joins TRBV5-4 to TRBJ2-2; D might be TRBD2 (6 bases). CDR3 length: 16 residues. V shed 2 bases and J shed 4 bases, with 15 bases lying between them. Germline values: CDR1 SGHNT, CDR2 YYREEE (reference sequence). The CDR3 loop reads CASSFGLGGTTGELFF. The CDR3 nucleotides read TGTGCCAGCAGCTTTGGGTTGGGGGGAACCACCGGGGAGCTGTTTTTT. The full variable domain, with the rest looked up from reference TRBV5-4 and TRBJ2-2, is ETGVTQSPTHLIKTRGQQVTLRCSSQSGHNTVSWYQQALGQGPQFIFQYYREEENGRGNFPPRFSGLQFPNYSSELNVNALELDDSALYLCASSFGLGGTTGELFFGEGSRLTVL.

This clone was counted a single time. J is TRBJ1-2 and V is TRBV19; no reliable D call. V gave up 4 bases and J gave up 2 bases, with 8 bases separating them. The CDR3 sequence is 13 residues long. Germline loops: CDR1 LNHDA, CDR2 SQIVND (reference sequence). The DNA of the CDR3 is TGTGCCAGTAGTACAGTCCGAAACTATGGCTACACCTTC. Translated: CASSTVRNYGYTF.

This chain links TRBV19 with TRBJ2-4, with D hard to call. The CDR3 extends over 12 amino acids. V was shortened by 3 bases and J by 5 bases, with 5 bases between the two germline ends. Germline V gene data show CDR1 as LNHDA and CDR2 as SQIVND (reference sequence). The CDR3 DNA reads TGTGCCAGTAGTATCGCGGAAAACATTCAGTACTTC. It codes for CASSIAENIQYF.

This clone showed up just a few times. The chain couples TRBV5-1 to TRBJ2-2; the D gene is possibly TRBD1 (5 bases). CDR1 and CDR2 (germline): SGHRS, YFSETQ. The CDR3 is 15 residues long. The V and J ends lost 6 bases and 3 bases respectively, with 15 bases between them. CDR3 DNA sequence: TGCGCCAGCAAGTGGGGCCCCGACGACACCGGGGAGCTGTTTTTT. Translated: CASKWGPDDTGELFF.

In DNA, the CDR3 is TGTGCCAGCAGCCGGACTAGCGGGAACAATGAGCAGTTCTTC. This gives the protein CASSRTSGNNEQFF. The gene calls are TRBV9 and TRBJ2-1; TRBD2 matches at 12 bases. Per germline, CDR1 SGDLS and CDR2 YYNGEE. V gave up 4 bases and J gave up 5 bases; unmatched junction bases: 1. This CDR3 is built from 14 residues.

This clone was detected a few times. V is TRBV6-1 and J is TRBJ2-4; 11 nucleotides match TRBD1. The germline gives CDR1 MNHNS, CDR2 SASEGT. J was trimmed by 7 bases and V by 4 bases; bases with no gene match: 0. The CDR3 contains 13 residues. CDR3 amino acids: CASSGTGGNIQYF. The CDR3 nucleotides read TGTGCCAGCAGTGGGACAGGGGGCAACATTCAGTACTTC.

The chain recombines TRBV7-9 with TRBJ2-7, with 7 bases matching TRBD1. There are 14 residues in the CDR3. V gave up 7 bases and J gave up 3 bases; unmatched junction bases: 9. The germline V gene has CDR1 SEHNR and CDR2 FQNEAQ (reference sequence). The chain's CDR3 is CASNAGTVNYEQYF. The CDR3 region has the DNA TGTGCCAGCAATGCCGGGACAGTCAACTACGAGCAGTACTTC.

V usage is TRBV2 and J usage is TRBJ2-7; D is ambiguous. The CDR3 is 14 amino acids. Trimming stripped 4 bases from V and 4 bases from J, with 14 bases between. CDR1 is SNHLY, CDR2 FYNNEI, per germline. CDR3 nucleotides: TGTGCCAGCAGTGCTCTCATCGCTGGGTACGAGCAGTACTTC. It translates to CASSALIAGYEQYF.

This clone was counted between two and nine times. This chain links TRBV28 with TRBJ2-4, with 8 positions matching TRBD1. The CDR3 has 16 amino acids. The V gene's germline CDR1 is MDHEN and CDR2 SYDVKM. V lost 7 bases and J lost 0; bases outside the gene matches: 8. CDR3 bases: TGTGCCAGCACCATTCAGGGGGCGTCAGCCAAAAACATTCAGTACTTC. Its translation: CASTIQGASAKNIQYF.

The chain employs TRBV6-6 and TRBJ1-3; a possible D gene is TRBD1 (5 bases). The CDR3 has 14 residues. V lost 8 bases and J 4 bases, leaving 15 bases between the germline ends. From germline, CDR1 is MNHNY and CDR2 SVGAGI (reference sequence). Here the CDR3 DNA reads TGTGCCAGCGCTACAGGTTTTCTCGGAAACACCATATATTTT. It specifies CASATGFLGNTIYF.

This chain connects TRBV5-4 to TRBJ2-2; 7 nucleotides match TRBD1. Unmatched junction bases numbered 2, after V lost 0 bases and J lost 3 bases. The CDR3 runs to 15 residues. CDR1 and CDR2 from the germline V gene are SGHNT and YYREEE (reference sequence). CDR3 DNA: TGTGCCAGCAGCTTGGTTGACAGGGACACCGGGGAGCTGTTTTTT. Translated, it gives CASSLVDRDTGELFF.

This clone turned up a few times. V and J are TRBV5-1 and TRBJ1-5; possible D gene TRBD1, 6 bases. This CDR3 spans 15 amino acids. With 4 bases removed from V and 3 bases from J, the gap between germline ends came to 14 bases. Germline lookup yields CDR1 SGHRS and CDR2 YFSETQ. CDR3 amino acids: CASSPDRPDNQPQHF. For the CDR3, the DNA is TGCGCCAGCAGCCCCGACAGGCCTGACAATCAGCCCCAGCATTTT.

The chain links TRBV28 to TRBJ2-3; 7 bases line up with TRBD2. The germline gives CDR1 MDHEN, CDR2 SYDVKM. CDR3 length: 13 residues. V lost 6 bases, J lost 6 bases, and 6 bases stayed unmatched. The CDR3: CASSEGLEDTQYF. Here the CDR3 DNA reads TGTGCCAGCAGCGAAGGACTAGAGGATACGCAGTATTTT.

The chain links TRBV9 to TRBJ2-7; D remains unclear. With 0 bases removed from V and 2 bases from J, the gap between germline ends came to 9 bases. This CDR3 comprises 14 residues. In germline, CDR1 is SGDLS, CDR2 YYNGEE. The CDR3 loop reads CASSVGAGTYEQYF. DNA for the CDR3: TGTGCCAGCAGCGTAGGGGCAGGAACCTACGAGCAGTACTTC.

The chain couples TRBV4-2 to TRBJ1-4; D is unresolved. The germline CDR1 and CDR2 sequences are LGHNA and YNFKEQ. V dropped 1 base and J dropped 3 bases, with 6 bases sitting between them. The CDR3 runs 14 residues. CDR3 region: CASSQGHSNEKLFF. CDR3 sequence (DNA): TGTGCCAGCAGCCAAGGACACTCTAATGAAAAACTGTTTTTT.

The chain is built from TRBV29-1 and TRBJ2-3, with D tentatively TRBD2 (5 bases). There are 12 residues in the CDR3. The germline gives CDR1 SQVTM, CDR2 ANQGSEA. Trimming shortened V by 4 bases and J by 6 bases, and 11 bases separated the two germline ends. CDR3 sequence reads: CSVVPPGDTQYF. The DNA of the CDR3 is TGCAGCGTTGTACCCCCGGGGGATACGCAGTATTTT.

The chain recombines TRBV7-6 with TRBJ2-1, with 10 positions matching TRBD2. Trimming took 4 bases from V and 1 from J; bases not matched to a gene: 1. Germline-derived CDR1 and CDR2 are SGHVS and FNYEAQ. The CDR3 runs 15 residues. The CDR3 DNA reads as TGTGCCAGCAGCTCACTAGCGGGATCCTACAATGAGCAGTTCTTC. It translates to CASSSLAGSYNEQFF.

The table lists this clone with a few counts. The junction differs from germline at one of its ends, possibly a read error. The CDR3 sequence: CASRLNRNGNTEAFF. The CDR3 nucleotides read TGTGCCAGCAGATTAAACAGGAACGGGAACACTGAAGCTTTCTTT. This chain connects TRBV7-3 to TRBJ1-1, with D possibly TRBD1 on 5 matching bases. Looked up from germline, CDR1 is SGHTA and CDR2 is FQGTGA. The CDR3 is 15 residues long.

This clone was found a few times. The chain carries TRBV6-4 and TRBJ1-1; TRBD1 is a possible D gene (5 bases). V shed 6 bases and J shed 7 bases, with 15 bases lying between them. The CDR3 has 13 amino acids. Germline lookup yields CDR1 MRHNA and CDR2 SNTAGT. CDR3 in amino acids: CASSRDRSSEAFF. The CDR3 nucleotides read TGTGCCAGCAGCCGGGACCGATCTAGTGAAGCTTTCTTT.

This chain links TRBV5-1 with TRBJ2-5; 10 positions match TRBD1. CDR1 is SGHRS, CDR2 YFSETQ, per germline. V lost 4 bases, J lost 5 bases, and 5 bases stayed unmatched. The CDR3 consists of 14 residues. This CDR3 reads CASSKDRGRETQYF. CDR3 nucleotides: TGCGCCAGCAGCAAAGACAGGGGGCGGGAGACCCAGTACTTC.